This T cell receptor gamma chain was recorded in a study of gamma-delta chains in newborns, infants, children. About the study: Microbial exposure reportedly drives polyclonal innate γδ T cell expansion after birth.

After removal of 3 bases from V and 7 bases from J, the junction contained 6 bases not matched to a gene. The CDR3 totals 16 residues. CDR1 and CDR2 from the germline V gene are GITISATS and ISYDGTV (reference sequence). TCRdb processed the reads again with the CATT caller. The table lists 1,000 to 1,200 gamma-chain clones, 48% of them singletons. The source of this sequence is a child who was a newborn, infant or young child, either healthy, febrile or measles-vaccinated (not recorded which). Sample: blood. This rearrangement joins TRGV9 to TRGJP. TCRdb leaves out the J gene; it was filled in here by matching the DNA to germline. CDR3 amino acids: CALWEKEELGKKIKVF. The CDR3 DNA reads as TGTGCCTTGTGGGAGAAGGAGGAGTTGGGCAAAAAAATCAAGGTATTT.